This TCR beta chain came from a study of neurological immune-mediated disorders. TCRdb redid the calling of the 5' RACE reads with MiXCR, one entry per CDR3 protein. Of under 80,000 distinct CDR3 sequences listed, 13% to 15% are singletons. Germline values: CDR1 LGHNA, CDR2 YNFKEQ. The CDR3 runs 13 residues. The V end lost 3 bases, the J end lost 6 bases, and 9 bases lay between the germline ends. This clonotype was counted at least ten times. The receptor was derived from a woman in her forties or fifties in good health. The chain joins TRBV4-2 to TRBJ1-5, with D possibly being TRBD1 (5 bases). The sequencing sample was made of PBMCs. CDR3 in amino acids: CASSQGPGQPQHF. The CDR3 DNA reads as TGTGCCAGCAGCCAGGGGCCCGGTCAGCCCCAGCATTTT.